This TCR beta chain was recovered during a study of T cell repertoires in ileal Crohn's disease. For this clone: Its antigen is currently unknown.

Patients were adults with ileal or ileocolonic Crohn's disease needing resection. Some clones are missing from TCRdb's copy, which holds only in-frame ones; the method was immunoSEQ multiplex PCR. This table has tens of thousands of clones, around 80% appearing once. V was shortened by 0 bases and J by 5 bases, with 4 bases between the two germline ends. There are 12 residues in the CDR3. Germline values: CDR1 LNHNV, CDR2 YYDKDF (reference sequence). Study outcomes and limitations: Clonal expansions were more frequent in active smokers than non-smokers at surgery.

V is TRBV15 and J is TRBJ1-2, with no clear D. Sequencing was performed on ileal tissue. This TCR came from an adult with Crohn's disease. CDR3 sequence reads: CATSRDVYGYTF. The CDR3 DNA follows: TGTGCCACCAGCAGAGACGTTTATGGCTACACCTTC. The full variable domain, completed using reference TRBV15 and TRBJ1-2, is DAMVIQNPRYQVTQFGKPVTLSCSQTLNHNVMYWYQQKSSQAPKLLFHYYDKDFNNEADTPDNFQSRRPNTSFCFLDIRSPGLGDTAMYLCATSRDVYGYTFGSGTRLTVV.